Listed below are T cell receptor beta chains from one sample, sequenced in a study of CXCR3-negative and CXCR3-positive naive CD8 T cells. TCRdb re-called the 5' RACE reads; every CDR3 protein appears as one record, without DNA. This repertoire comprises about 120,000 distinct CDR3 sequences; its ten largest clones make up 0.35% to 0.4%. The specimen was naive CXCR3+ CD8+ T cells from blood. These receptors were collected from a human donor in good health. Some clones in this sample may be carry-over from other donors' samples. CDR3s include the opening cysteine and the closing phenylalanine or tryptophan.

v_call	j_call	cdr3_aa
TRBV7-9	TRBJ2-1	CASRGQGFVEQFF
TRBV27	TRBJ1-2	CASRAIGTGRFYGYTF
TRBV21-1	TRBJ2-1	CASSKVGHSEDEQFF
TRBV19	TRBJ2-7	CASSASHRVIDEQYF
TRBV4-1	TRBJ1-2	CASSQDPGLVTF
TRBV30	TRBJ2-7	CAWSVEGEQYF
TRBV28	TRBJ2-1	CASSSTSSPYNEQFF
TRBV9	TRBJ2-7	CASSVGVSYEQYF
TRBV28	TRBJ2-4	CASAGLAKNIQYF
TRBV6-5	TRBJ1-2	CASSPQAGAGGYTF
TRBV12-3/TRBV12-4	TRBJ2-7	CASSPIQGYEQYF
TRBV13	TRBJ2-7	CASSLTFRDWYYEQYF
TRBV7-9	TRBJ1-1	CASSLIGTEAFF
TRBV2	TRBJ2-4	CASSGSEQWGKSIQYF
TRBV5-5	TRBJ1-2	CASSLGTGTGGDYTF
TRBV7-3	TRBJ2-1	CASSSAGQGYNEQFF
TRBV6-2/TRBV6-3	TRBJ2-5	CASSPTVETQYF
TRBV4-2	TRBJ2-7	CASSQRDKFYEQYF
TRBV5-5	TRBJ2-1	CASLFVGLHNEQFF
TRBV28	TRBJ1-5	CASSLYRGQSNQPQHF
TRBV29-1	TRBJ1-2	CSVGQEDGYTF
TRBV12-3/TRBV12-4	TRBJ1-5	CASSSTGPQPQHF
TRBV7-8	TRBJ2-1	CASTRASSYNEQFF
TRBV11-2	TRBJ2-1	CASSRGQGPYNEQFF
TRBV28	TRBJ1-5	CASSPQGEVSQPQHF
TRBV29-1	TRBJ2-7	CSVVGQGGEQYF
TRBV7-6	TRBJ2-3	CASSAADRLSTDTQYF
TRBV28	TRBJ2-5	CASSQLEDRGLETQYF
TRBV28	TRBJ2-3	CASMAGVDTQYF
TRBV5-6	TRBJ1-2	CASSLASGTGEAYGYTF
TRBV4-1	TRBJ2-5	CASSQDPPDYQETHYF
TRBV29-1	TRBJ2-3	CSVVVQFSTDTQYF
TRBV10-3	TRBJ1-1	CAISESKVTEAFF
TRBV19	TRBJ1-5	CASSISGISNQPQHF
TRBV15	TRBJ1-4	CATSRDRLENGGEKLFF
TRBV25-1	TRBJ2-7	CASSVVGAGPGYEQYF
TRBV28	TRBJ2-7	CASSSSGLIITYEQYF
TRBV7-9	TRBJ2-3	CASSPRPDRAGADTQYF
TRBV19	TRBJ2-1	CASSGQGIYNEQFF
TRBV15	TRBJ1-1	CATSRERETEAFF
TRBV29-1	TRBJ2-7	CSVELAGSLPYEQYF
TRBV6-6	TRBJ1-4	CASSFTQGTNEKLFF
TRBV15	TRBJ2-2	CATSRLTGELFF
TRBV3-1	TRBJ2-7	CASSQVCLAVPPRREQYF
TRBV12-3/TRBV12-4	TRBJ2-1	CASSSPRAGGSYNEQFF
TRBV7-9	TRBJ2-7	CASSPWTGSYEQYF
TRBV7-6	TRBJ1-1	CASSLGGSGIEAFF
TRBV20-1	TRBJ2-3	CSARGLAGEWVTDTQYF
TRBV11-2	TRBJ2-2	CASSSPGEGRELFF
TRBV5-1	TRBJ1-1	CASSLQGGLNTEAFF
TRBV4-3	TRBJ1-1	CASSQDARTEAFF
TRBV28	TRBJ1-4	CASRKTVRSEKLFF
TRBV7-9	TRBJ2-7	CASSLDRGYEQYF
TRBV28	TRBJ2-1	CASSSGGPDPHNEQFF
TRBV19	TRBJ2-3	CASSRQGSTDTQYF
TRBV27	TRBJ1-5	CASSPAAAYSNQPQHF
TRBV5-5	TRBJ2-1	CASSLGGGAGEQFF
TRBV4-1	TRBJ2-1	CASSPTRQPRNEQFF
TRBV9	TRBJ2-7	CASSVDSSYEQYF